The clone carrying this T cell receptor (beta chain) was observed at least ten times. The CDR3 extends over 14 amino acids. The germline V and J ends were trimmed by 1 base and 4 bases, with 8 bases remaining between them. CDR1 and CDR2 from the germline V gene are LGHNA and YSLEER. The data stem from a study of human T cells and chemical hapten exposure. Study at large: For the roughly 25-week duration of the study, patients were given weekly doses of diphenylcyclopropenone on the scalp.

TCRdb itself ran the RACE reads through MiXCR, one entry per CDR3 protein. In the table there are a few hundred thousand distinct CDR3 sequences, 4.5% to 7% of which are singletons. Sample time point: pre-sensitization, week 0. Documented treatment: therapeutic diphenylcyclopropenone sensitization with weekly scalp DPC. This chain joins TRBV4-3 and TRBJ1-5; perhaps TRBD1 as D (5 bases). Material: whole blood, obtained in connection with sensitization to the hapten diphenylcyclopropenone (DPC). This sequence was found in a young woman with alopecia areata. Some clones in this sample may be carry-over from other donors' samples. The CDR3 region is CASSQATENQPQHF. The CDR3 nucleotides are TGCGCCAGCAGCCAAGCGACAGAGAATCAGCCCCAGCATTTT.